The TCR beta chain described here comes from a study of blood T cell repertoires in COVID-19 (dated by TCRdb to between 2020 and 2021). Regarding the study in general: Samples from collaborators originated in the United States, Italy and Spain and spanned both the acute and convalescent phases of COVID-19. The prospective study material was composed of cDNA or gDNA derived from T cells, B-cell-depleted T cells, or PBMCs. The dataset comprised deeply sampled blood TCRbeta repertoires from subjects exposed to, actively infected with, or recovered from COVID-19. The repertoires were released in a freely available public database meant as a resource for research on the immune response to SARS-CoV-2. Samples came from the ongoing ImmuneRACE study (first 160 participants) plus 1,254 subjects from 6 global collaborators. Sample metadata almost always included a de-identified subject ID, COVID-19 status, age in years and sex. HLA class I and class II types, where available, came from metadata supplied by the sample provider rather than from assay-based typing.

This clone occurred a few times. Its binding antigen is unknown. The record has no base qualities; no much larger clone is one base away. Beyond this particular receptor, the publication reports: Clinical and demographic metadata were provided uncurated, with the amount varying by source and participant.

TCRbeta CDR3 regions were amplified from genomic DNA by means of the immunoSEQ Assay, a bias-controlled multiplex PCR. For the original study's pipeline: Within the assay, amplification of reference gene primers was used to estimate how many nucleated cells each sample contained. To quantify the absolute abundance of each unique TCRbeta CDR3 rearrangement, sequence reads were collapsed and filtered. For each sample, productive Simpson clonality was calculated by taking the square root of Simpson's diversity index across productive rearrangements. In its TCRdb copy, this immuneACCESS table keeps in-frame sequences only and misses some clones. Where compared with another copy, unresolved V genes explain less than half of these, and the others have no known cause. That table is the source of V, J and clone size, and D and trimming were worked out from the DNA. The sample yields 78,000 or so clones; roughly 84% were counted once. The ten largest clonotypes hold roughly 6% of the sample.

Each collaborating institution followed its own protocols to collect whole blood in K2EDTA tubes. Collaborator samples were shipped for TCRbeta analysis as frozen whole blood, isolated PBMCs, or DNA extracted from either sample type. This clonotype was sampled from a woman aged 60-75 years with acute or convalescent COVID-19. Source material: peripheral blood.

The CDR3 protein sequence reads: CASSLAGENTDTQYF. The nucleotide sequence reads TGTGCCAGCAGCTTAGCGGGGGAGAACACAGATACGCAGTATTTT. The chain uses TRBV7-3 and TRBJ2-3; 7 bases in between match TRBD2. CDR1 and CDR2 are read off the germline V gene as SGHTA and FQGTGA. V ends up 2 bases short and J 2 bases short, with an unmatched junction base count of 4. The CDR3, cysteine through phenylalanine, is 15 amino acids long. Left in the record is the CDR3 DNA by itself, 45 bases read in frame from the first base. The entire variable domain, with the stretches around the CDR3 drawn from the reference TRBV7-3 and TRBJ2-3 proteins, is GAGVSQTPSNKVTEKGKYVELRCDPISGHTALYWYRQSLGQGPEFLIYFQGTGAADDSGLPNDRFFAVRPEGSVSTLKIQRTERGDSAVYLCASSLAGENTDTQYFGPGTRLTVL.